A single sample gave rise to the 22 T cell receptor beta chains below, sequenced in a study of response to subunit inactivated influenza vaccine (dated by TCRdb to the late 2010s). Library generation was performed with RT-PCR. TCRdb records Illumina HiSeq 2500 as the sequencer. TCRdb itself trimmed the public reads at Q25 with fastp, ran MiXCR and retained productive beta chains. Rows with a matching CDR3 protein are joined into one entry that keeps the most common DNA and genes. In this sample the table shows hundreds of thousands of distinct CDR3 sequences, just over 20% of which occur a single time. About 9.4% of the sample belongs to the ten largest clones. The sample consisted of PBMCs from blood, taken less than 22 months after vaccination. The receptors here all came from a man aged 50 to 75 who received an inactivated influenza vaccine. Donor details come from another sample of the same person, matched by shared clones.

This clonotype was counted many times. Written as DNA, the CDR3 is TGTGCCAGCAGCAGTGAGCCCTACAGGGGGCGCGATGAGCAGTTCTTC. This codes for CASSSEPYRGRDEQFF. V gene TRBV7-3 combines with J gene TRBJ2-1; 9 bases line up with TRBD1. V trimming: 5 bases; J trimming: 8 bases; junction bases outside the gene matches: 13. The CDR3 is 16 residues long. Germline CDR1 SGHTA, CDR2 FQGTGA. Full variable domain (outside the CDR3, taken from reference TRBV7-3 and TRBJ2-1): GAGVSQTPSNKVTEKGKYVELRCDPISGHTALYWYRQSLGQGPEFLIYFQGTGAADDSGLPNDRFFAVRPEGSVSTLKIQRTERGDSAVYLCASSSEPYRGRDEQFFGPGTRLTVL.

The V call is TRBV6-2 or TRBV6-3, the J call TRBJ2-2; 9 bases map to TRBD2. V gave up 6 bases and J gave up 3 bases; unmatched junction bases: 5. The CDR3 spans 15 residues. CDR1 is MNHEY, CDR2 SVGEGT, per germline. The CDR3 DNA reads as TGTGCCAGCAGACTAGCGGGTCGTGACACCGGGGAGCTGTTTTTT. Protein: CASRLAGRDTGELFF.

This clonotype came up a few times. The genes are TRBV29-1 and TRBJ1-2; 8 bases align to TRBD1. The germline V gene has CDR1 SQVTM and CDR2 ANQGSEA. The CDR3 runs to 13 residues. V lost 3 bases, J lost 4 bases, and 4 bases stayed unmatched. As DNA, the CDR3 is TGCAGCGTTGAGCCGGACAGGGCCTATGGCTACACCTTC. Translated: CSVEPDRAYGYTF.

The chain is built from TRBV19 and TRBJ2-1; TRBD2 matches at 8 bases. This CDR3 region has 15 residues. V gave up 6 bases and J gave up 4 bases; unmatched junction bases: 8. Looked up from germline, CDR1 is LNHDA and CDR2 is SQIVND (reference sequence). Here the CDR3 DNA reads TGTGCCAGTAGGAAAAGCGGGGGACATTACAATGAGCAGTTCTTC. It specifies CASRKSGGHYNEQFF. Combining the CDR3 with reference TRBV19 and TRBJ2-1 gives the whole variable domain DGGITQSPKYLFRKEGQNVTLSCEQNLNHDAMYWYRQDPGQGLRLIYYSQIVNDFQKGDIAEGYSVSREKKESFPLTVTSAQKNPTAFYLCASRKSGGHYNEQFFGPGTRLTVL.

Many counts were recorded for this clonotype. The rearrangement uses TRBV29-1 and TRBJ2-3; TRBD2 might be the D (6 bases). V dropped 6 bases and J dropped 1 base, with 11 bases sitting between them. The germline CDR1 and CDR2 sequences are SQVTM and ANQGSEA. CDR3 length: 13 residues. The CDR3 DNA reads as TGCAGCGTGGGCCCGGGAGGCACAGATACGCAGTATTTT. Amino acid sequence: CSVGPGGTDTQYF.

This clonotype was detected only a few times. This chain joins TRBV14 and TRBJ1-6; D is perhaps TRBD1 (6 bases). Trimming stripped 3 bases from V and 8 bases from J, with 11 bases between. This CDR3 comprises 14 residues. Germline V lookup: CDR1 SGHDN, CDR2 FVKESK. CDR3: CASSQRGSDSPLHF. In DNA form, the CDR3 reads TGTGCCAGCAGCCAGAGGGGGAGCGATTCACCCCTCCACTTT.

CDR3 region: CASSRDSGSYNEQFF. The CDR3 DNA reads TGCGCCAGCAGCCGAGACAGTGGGTCCTACAATGAGCAGTTCTTC. V is TRBV5-1 and J is TRBJ2-1, with a tentative D call TRBD1 (5 bases). Germline assignment: CDR1 SGHRS and CDR2 YFSETQ. The CDR3 loop spans 15 amino acids. V lost 4 bases, J lost 1 base, and 12 bases lay in between.

This clonotype occurred a few times. The CDR3 loop reads CASSSHVGAGYF. As DNA, the CDR3 is TGTGCCAGCAGCTCCCATGTCGGTGCGGGGTACTTC. This chain connects TRBV5-5 to TRBJ2-7, with D possibly being TRBD2 (5 bases). The germline V gene has CDR1 SGHKS and CDR2 YYEKEE (reference sequence). CDR3 size: 12 residues. V shed 3 bases and J shed 12 bases, with 16 bases lying between them.

This clonotype has a handful of counts. This chain joins TRBV5-5 and TRBJ1-5; D gene uncertain. Germline CDR1 and CDR2: SGHKS and YYEKEE (reference sequence). This CDR3 comprises 14 residues. Trimming removed 0 bases at V and 5 bases at J, with 9 bases between. CDR3 residues: CASSLEQLYQPQHF. For the CDR3, the DNA is TGTGCCAGCAGCTTGGAACAACTATATCAGCCCCAGCATTTT.

This clonotype was recorded many times. The chain uses TRBV4-3 and TRBJ1-2; D uncertain. The germline CDR1 and CDR2 sequences are LGHNA and YSLEER. The germline V and J ends were trimmed by 0 bases and 2 bases, with 10 bases remaining between them. The CDR3 contains 15 residues. The CDR3 DNA reads TGCGCCAGCAGCCAAGAACCGCCTTTAAACTATGGCTACACCTTC. This translates into CASSQEPPLNYGYTF.

The V gene is TRBV20-1, the J gene TRBJ2-1; the D is unclear. Germline V CDR1 and CDR2: DFQATT, SNEGSKA (reference sequence). This CDR3 is built from 15 residues. The V end lost 3 bases, the J end lost 8 bases, and 20 bases lay between the germline ends. CDR3 amino acids: CSASWLRRPDYEQFF. The CDR3 DNA reads TGCAGTGCTAGTTGGTTGCGACGGCCCGATTATGAGCAGTTCTTC.

CDR3 loop: CASSLRLSTAYEQYF. The DNA of the CDR3 is TGTGCCAGCAGCTTAAGGTTGAGCACAGCCTACGAGCAGTACTTC. This chain links TRBV13 with TRBJ2-7; D gene uncertain. V was trimmed by 2 bases and J by 2 bases, leaving 13 bases between them. CDR3 length equals 15 residues. Germline V gene sequence: CDR1 PRHDT, CDR2 FYEKMQ (reference sequence).

V usage is TRBV7-6 and J usage is TRBJ2-1; 8 bases fit TRBD1. Germline V gene data show CDR1 as SGHVS and CDR2 as FNYEAQ. The trim removed 3 bases at V and 4 bases at J, leaving 8 bases unmatched. This CDR3 has 16 residues. DNA of the CDR3: TGTGCCAGCAGCTTGTTGCAGGGGGCGGTTTACAATGAGCAGTTCTTC. Translation gives CASSLLQGAVYNEQFF.

This clonotype was detected only a few times. The chain joins TRBV5-1 to TRBJ2-7; D is uncertain. V was shortened by 4 bases and J by 0 bases, with 11 bases between the two germline ends. Germline V lookup: CDR1 SGHRS, CDR2 YFSETQ. This CDR3 comprises 14 residues. CDR3 sequence reads: CASSENSASYEQYF. The CDR3 region has the DNA TGCGCCAGCAGCGAAAACAGTGCCTCCTACGAGCAGTACTTC.

This clonotype was counted only a few times. The chain is built from TRBV10-3 and TRBJ2-7; TRBD1 might be the D (6 bases). The CDR3 runs 12 residues. Per the germline V gene, CDR1 is ENHRY and CDR2 is SYGVKD. Trimming cost V 10 bases and J 4 bases, with 14 bases left between them. CDR3 DNA sequence: TGTGCCAGCACAGGGCAGGATTACGAGCAGTACTTC. It yields the protein CASTGQDYEQYF.

This sequence joins TRBV20-1 and TRBJ2-3; D tentatively reads TRBD1 or TRBD2 (5 bases each). Trimming removed 6 bases from V and 4 bases from J, with 17 bases in between. Germline V gene data show CDR1 as DFQATT and CDR2 as SNEGSKA (reference sequence). The CDR3 is made up of 14 amino acids. CDR3 residues: CSATPGPLPDTQYF. The CDR3, as DNA: TGCAGTGCAACCCCGGGACCCCTGCCAGATACGCAGTATTTT.

Here the CDR3 DNA reads TGCAGTGCTAGAGACGGAGGACAAAGCTCCTACGAGCAGTACTTC. It encodes CSARDGGQSSYEQYF. The chain carries TRBV20-1 and TRBJ2-7; D possibly matches TRBD1 or TRBD2 (5 bases each). Germline V lookup: CDR1 DFQATT, CDR2 SNEGSKA (reference sequence). The CDR3 totals 15 residues. V lost 0 bases and J 0 bases, leaving 12 bases between the germline ends.

This clonotype was counted many times. The rearrangement links TRBV5-5 to TRBJ1-1, with a weak D call TRBD1 (5 bases). Between the trimmed V and J ends, which lost 7 bases and 0 bases, there was a span of 16 bases. Germline loops: CDR1 SGHKS, CDR2 YYEKEE (reference sequence). The CDR3 is 15 amino acids. CDR3 DNA sequence: TGTGCCAGCCACGGTGGGGGGACCATGAACACTGAAGCTTTCTTT. Translation gives CASHGGGTMNTEAFF.

This clonotype was picked up a small number of times. The gene calls are TRBV5-1 and TRBJ2-1; 10 positions agree with TRBD2. The germline V gene has CDR1 SGHRS and CDR2 YFSETQ. The CDR3 has 15 residues. V gave up 0 bases and J gave up 6 bases; unmatched junction bases: 3. This CDR3 is CASSLGSSGGNEQFF. The CDR3 region has the DNA TGCGCCAGCAGCTTGGGGTCTAGCGGGGGCAATGAGCAGTTCTTC.

This rearrangement joins TRBV19 to TRBJ2-2, with no clear D. This CDR3 is 15 amino acids long. Germline-derived CDR1 and CDR2 are LNHDA and SQIVND (reference sequence). V was pared by 7 bases and J by 0 bases, with 12 bases between. Here the CDR3 reads CASIPQRSNTGELFF. The CDR3 DNA follows: TGTGCCAGTATCCCCCAGCGTTCGAACACCGGGGAGCTGTTTTTT. Complete variable domain (other parts from reference TRBV19 and TRBJ2-2): DGGITQSPKYLFRKEGQNVTLSCEQNLNHDAMYWYRQDPGQGLRLIYYSQIVNDFQKGDIAEGYSVSREKKESFPLTVTSAQKNPTAFYLCASIPQRSNTGELFFGEGSRLTVL.

The chain couples TRBV12-3 or TRBV12-4 to TRBJ1-6; D not resolved. This CDR3 has 16 amino acids. Trimming took 5 bases from V and 9 from J, leaving 20 bases between them. CDR3 protein: CASSLAGAGFSSPLHF. The CDR3 DNA is TGTGCCAGCAGTCTTGCCGGAGCGGGGTTTAGTTCACCCCTCCACTTT.

This clonotype appeared many times. The chain couples TRBV19 to TRBJ1-1, with D unresolved. Germline values: CDR1 LNHDA, CDR2 SQIVND (reference sequence). This CDR3 has 16 amino acids. Trimming stripped 5 bases from V and 0 bases from J, with 16 bases between. CDR3 sequence (DNA): TGTGCCAGTAGTCAGCAGTATAACGCCATGAACACTGAAGCTTTCTTT. It encodes CASSQQYNAMNTEAFF.